Listed below are T cell receptor beta chains from one sample, sequenced in a study of beta chain features in type 1 diabetes. TCRdb's table, derived via immunoSEQ multiplex PCR, lists solely in-frame clones and lacks some. The table lists a few hundred thousand clones, 8.5% to 10% of them singletons. The sample taken for sequencing was central memory CD4+ T cells from blood. These receptors were taken from a man aged 25 to 45 with type 1 diabetes. CDR3s include the opening cysteine and the closing phenylalanine or tryptophan. Each record gives: V gene, J gene, CDR3 length, clone size, D gene, CDR3 DNA, CDR3 protein. The D gene is left open where the match is weak. Only part of the rows carry a size: once, few, many, or a class if the clone is expanded.

>TRBV7-3|TRBJ2-7|11|-|-
TGTGCCAGCAGCACTTACTACGAGCAGTACTTC
CASSTYYEQYF
>TRBV27|TRBJ2-3|17|-|TRBD2
TGTGCCAGCAGTACTAGACCGACTAGCGATCTACCAGATACGCAGTATTTT
CASSTRPTSDLPDTQYF
>TRBV5-6|TRBJ2-2|13|-|-
TGTGCCAGCGGAGGGCGTAACACCGGGGAGCTGTTTTTT
CASGGRNTGELFF
>TRBV7-3|TRBJ2-7|15|few|TRBD1
TGTGCCAGCAGCTTAGGGACAGGGGACTCCTACGAGCAGTACTTC
CASSLGTGDSYEQYF
>TRBV4-1|TRBJ2-5|15|few|-
TGCGCCAGCAGCCAGCTATCTCGGGCCCAAGAGACCCAGTACTTC
CASSQLSRAQETQYF
>TRBV19|TRBJ2-1|18|-|TRBD2
TGTGCCAGTAGTAGCCCCCCCGGGACTATGAGCTCCTACAATGAGCAGTTCTTC
CASSSPPGTMSSYNEQFF
>TRBV10-2|TRBJ2-2|14|-|-
TGCGCCAGCAGCTCGCTACAGGGCACCGGGGAGCTGTTTTTT
CASSSLQGTGELFF
>TRBV29-1|TRBJ2-2|13|-|TRBD1
TGCAGTGGGGGACAGATGAACACCGGGGAGCTGTTTTTT
CSGGQMNTGELFF
>TRBV4-1|TRBJ2-4|17|few|-
TGCGCCAGCAGCCAAGCCATTTCACAGGGACAACAAAACATTCAGTACTTC
CASSQAISQGQQNIQYF
>TRBV10-3|TRBJ1-5|14|few|-
TGTGCCGCCAACCCTACAGAGGGCAATCAGCCCCAGCATTTT
CAANPTEGNQPQHF
>TRBV11-2|TRBJ2-3|16|few|-
TGTGCCAGCAGCTTAGAAGGTCAGGGTAGCCCAGATACGCAGTATTTT
CASSLEGQGSPDTQYF
>TRBV5-4|TRBJ1-1|14|few|-
TGTGCCAGCAGCCCTCCCTACACGAACACTGAAGCTTTCTTT
CASSPPYTNTEAFF
>TRBV28|TRBJ1-4|15|-|-
TGTGCCAGCAGTTTTTTTTCAGGGTTAAGTGAAAAACTGTTTTTT
CASSFFSGLSEKLFF
>TRBV23-1|TRBJ2-7|15|many|-
TGCGCCAGCAGTCAATGTGGAGGGAAGGAGTACGAGCAGTACTTC
CASSQCGGKEYEQYF
>TRBV5-4|TRBJ1-2|13|-|TRBD1
TGTGCCAGCAGCATTGACAGGGACTATGGCTACACCTTC
CASSIDRDYGYTF
>TRBV2|TRBJ2-5|14|few|TRBD1
TGTGCCAGCAGTAGACAGGGGAGCAAGGAGACCCAGTACTTC
CASSRQGSKETQYF
>TRBV4-2|TRBJ2-1|13|few|-
TGTGCCAGCAGCCAAGAAAGCGGGTCACAGCGGTTCTTC
CASSQESGSQRFF
>TRBV19|TRBJ1-1|13|-|-
TGTGCCAGTCGAGGTCCCCCCTTAACTGAAGCTTTCTTT
CASRGPPLTEAFF
>TRBV5-1|TRBJ1-1|17|-|TRBD1
TGCGCCAGCAGCTTGACAGGGGGCCGAACACTGAACACTGAAGCTTTCTTT
CASSLTGGRTLNTEAFF
>TRBV6-1|TRBJ1-5|14|-|-
TGTGCCAGCAGTACCCAAAATAGCAATCAGCCCCAGCATTTT
CASSTQNSNQPQHF
>TRBV25-1|TRBJ2-3|14|few|TRBD2
TGTGCCAGCAGTATAGCGGGTCGCACAGATACGCAGTATTTT
CASSIAGRTDTQYF
>TRBV5-8|TRBJ1-1|14|-|TRBD1
TGTGCCAGCAGCAGCGACAGGGTGGGCACTGAAGCTTTCTTT
CASSSDRVGTEAFF